A single T cell receptor (beta chain) is shown here with its context. Data came from immunoSEQ multiplex PCR; TCRdb stores just in-frame clones and leaves some out. This repertoire shows around 220,000 clones, 85% to 90% found once; its top ten account for roughly 10%. This entry comes from a study of blood T cell repertoires in COVID-19. Study in general: From T cells, B-cell-depleted T cells, or PBMCs came the material, which was cDNA or gDNA.

Germline assignment: CDR1 LNHDA and CDR2 SQIVND (reference sequence). The V segment lost 1 base and the J segment 7 bases; nucleotides outside the gene matches: 8. The CDR3 runs 16 residues. The chain joins TRBV19 to TRBJ2-1; 9 bases are shared with TRBD2. This TCR was recovered from a woman aged 45-65 years with COVID-19, enrolled during active disease. Source material: peripheral blood. This CDR3 is CASSIVMAGGANEQFF. CDR3 nucleotide sequence: TGTGCCAGTAGTATAGTCATGGCGGGGGGGGCGAATGAGCAGTTCTTC.